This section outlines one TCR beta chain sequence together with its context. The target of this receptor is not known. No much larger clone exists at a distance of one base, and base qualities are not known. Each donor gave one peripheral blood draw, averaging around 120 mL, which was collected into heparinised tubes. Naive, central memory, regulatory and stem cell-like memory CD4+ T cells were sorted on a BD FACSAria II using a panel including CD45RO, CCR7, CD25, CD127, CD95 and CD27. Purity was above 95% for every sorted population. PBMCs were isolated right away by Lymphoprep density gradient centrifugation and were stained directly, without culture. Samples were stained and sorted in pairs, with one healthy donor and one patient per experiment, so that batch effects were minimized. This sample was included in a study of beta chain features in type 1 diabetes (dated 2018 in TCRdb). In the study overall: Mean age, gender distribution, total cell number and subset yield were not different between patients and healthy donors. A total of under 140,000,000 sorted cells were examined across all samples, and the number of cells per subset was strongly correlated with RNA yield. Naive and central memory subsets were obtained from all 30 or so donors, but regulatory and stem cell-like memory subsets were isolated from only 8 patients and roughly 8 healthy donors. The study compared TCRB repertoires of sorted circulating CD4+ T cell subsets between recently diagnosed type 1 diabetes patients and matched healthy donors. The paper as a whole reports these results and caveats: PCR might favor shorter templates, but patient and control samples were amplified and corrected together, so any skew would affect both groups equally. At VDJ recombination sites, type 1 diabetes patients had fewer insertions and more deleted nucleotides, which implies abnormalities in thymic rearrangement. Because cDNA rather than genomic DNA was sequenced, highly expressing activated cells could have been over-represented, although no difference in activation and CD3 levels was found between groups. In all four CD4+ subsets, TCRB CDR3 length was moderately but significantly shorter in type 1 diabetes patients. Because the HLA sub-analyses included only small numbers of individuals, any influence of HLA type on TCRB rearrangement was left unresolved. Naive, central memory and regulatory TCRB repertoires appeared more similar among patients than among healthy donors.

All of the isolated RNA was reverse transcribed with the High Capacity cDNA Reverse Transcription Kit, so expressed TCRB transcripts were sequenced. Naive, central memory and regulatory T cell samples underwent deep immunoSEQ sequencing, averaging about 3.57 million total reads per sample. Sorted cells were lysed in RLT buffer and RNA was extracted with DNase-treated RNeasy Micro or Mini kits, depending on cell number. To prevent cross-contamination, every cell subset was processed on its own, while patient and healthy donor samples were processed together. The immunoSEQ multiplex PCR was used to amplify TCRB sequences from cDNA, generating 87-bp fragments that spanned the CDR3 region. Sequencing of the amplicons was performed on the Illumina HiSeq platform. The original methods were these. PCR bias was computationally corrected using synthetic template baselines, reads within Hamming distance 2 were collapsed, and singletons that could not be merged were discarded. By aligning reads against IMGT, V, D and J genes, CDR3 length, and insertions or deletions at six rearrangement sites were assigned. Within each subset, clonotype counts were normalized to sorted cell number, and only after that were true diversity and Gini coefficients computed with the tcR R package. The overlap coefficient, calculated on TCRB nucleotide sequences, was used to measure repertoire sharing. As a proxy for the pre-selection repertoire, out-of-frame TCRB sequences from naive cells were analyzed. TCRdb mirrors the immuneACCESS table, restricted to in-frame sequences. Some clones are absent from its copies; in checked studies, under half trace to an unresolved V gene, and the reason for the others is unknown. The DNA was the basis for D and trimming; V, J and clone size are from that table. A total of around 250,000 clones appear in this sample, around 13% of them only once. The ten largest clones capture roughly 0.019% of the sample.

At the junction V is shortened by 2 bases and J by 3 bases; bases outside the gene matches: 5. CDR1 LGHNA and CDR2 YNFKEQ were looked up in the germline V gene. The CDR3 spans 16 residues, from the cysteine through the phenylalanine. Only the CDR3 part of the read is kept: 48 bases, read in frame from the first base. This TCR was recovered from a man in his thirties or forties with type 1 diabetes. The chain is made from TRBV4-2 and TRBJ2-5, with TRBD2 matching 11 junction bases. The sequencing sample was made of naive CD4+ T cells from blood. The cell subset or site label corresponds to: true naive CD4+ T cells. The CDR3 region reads CASSQLIAGGEETQYF. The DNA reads TGTGCCAGCAGCCAACTCATAGCGGGAGGGGAAGAGACCCAGTACTTC.